Below are 32 T cell receptor beta chains sequenced from a single sample in a study of blood T cell repertoires in COVID-19. Using immunoSEQ multiplex PCR, the repertoire was profiled, and TCRdb retains in-frame clones only, with some absent. The data hold about 150,000 clones, with roughly 82% observed a single time. The sequenced sample consisted of peripheral blood. These receptor sequences come from a man aged 65-85 years with acute or convalescent COVID-19.

This clone has just one count. This chain connects TRBV29-1 to TRBJ1-1; 10 nucleotides align to TRBD1. Unmatched junction bases numbered 5, after V lost 7 bases and J lost 3 bases. Germline V gene data show CDR1 as SQVTM and CDR2 as ANQGSEA. The CDR3 consists of 13 residues. CDR3 nucleotide sequence: TGCAGCGCCCGGACAGGGGGGTACACTGAAGCTTTCTTT. Its protein product is CSARTGGYTEAFF. The full variable domain, rest sourced from reference TRBV29-1 and TRBJ1-1, is SAVISQKPSRDICQRGTSLTIQCQVDSQVTMMFWYRQQPGQSLTLIATANQGSEATYESGFVIDKFPISRPNLTFSTLTVSNMSPEDSSIYLCSARTGGYTEAFFGQGTRLTVV.

J is TRBJ2-7 and V is TRBV24-1, with TRBD2 matching over 7 bases. The CDR3 runs to 16 residues. Losses at the gene ends were 4 bases for V and 2 bases for J; bases not matched to a gene: 10. The V gene's germline CDR1 is KGHDR and CDR2 SFDVKD. This CDR3 is CATSDYIGGNPYEQYF. In DNA, the CDR3 is TGTGCCACCAGTGACTACATCGGGGGGAACCCCTACGAGCAGTACTTC.

The chain recombines TRBV7-3 with TRBJ2-1; 7 bases are a match to TRBD2. Germline assignment: CDR1 SGHTA and CDR2 FQGTGA. After removal of 7 bases from V and 4 bases from J, the junction contained 4 bases not matched to a gene. The CDR3 length is 13 residues. The CDR3 is CASTSSGYNEQFF. The CDR3 nucleotides read TGTGCCAGCACGTCTAGCGGATACAATGAGCAGTTCTTC.

The chain is built from TRBV4-2 and TRBJ2-5, with TRBD2 matching 8 bases. Trimming took 2 bases from V and 4 from J; bases not matched to a gene: 9. Germline V gene lookup returns CDR1 LGHNA and CDR2 YNFKEQ. The CDR3 is made up of 16 amino acids. CDR3 protein: CASSQRAGVGGETQYF. In DNA, the CDR3 is TGTGCCAGCAGCCAAAGAGCGGGAGTCGGGGGAGAGACCCAGTACTTC.

V gene TRBV5-1 combines with J gene TRBJ1-4; 9 nucleotides match TRBD1. The trim removed 0 bases at V and 6 bases at J, leaving 12 bases unmatched. The germline gives CDR1 SGHRS, CDR2 YFSETQ. This CDR3 is 18 amino acids long. In DNA, the CDR3 is TGCGCCAGCAGCTTGGCCCCTCCGGGACAGGGTTCGGATGAAAAACTGTTTTTT. This sequence encodes CASSLAPPGQGSDEKLFF.

The gene calls are TRBV4-2 and TRBJ1-1; 9 bases agree with TRBD1. This CDR3 is built from 13 residues. Germline CDR1 LGHNA, CDR2 YNFKEQ. Losses at the gene ends were 5 bases for V and 5 bases for J; bases not matched to a gene: 3. The CDR3 loop reads CASSRTGVTEAFF. The CDR3 DNA follows: TGTGCCAGCAGCAGGACAGGGGTTACTGAAGCTTTCTTT.

This sequence joins TRBV5-1 and TRBJ2-1; perhaps TRBD2 as D (7 bases). CDR1 is SGHRS and CDR2 is YFSETQ in the germline V gene. Trimming cost V 0 bases and J 3 bases, with 10 bases left between them. The CDR3 totals 15 residues. This chain's CDR3 is CASSLVGGRYNEQFF. In nucleotides, the CDR3 is TGCGCCAGCAGCTTGGTGGGGGGGCGCTACAATGAGCAGTTCTTC.

This chain uses TRBV5-1 with TRBJ2-2; TRBD1 is a possible D gene (5 bases). This CDR3 contains 16 residues. CDR1 is SGHRS and CDR2 is YFSETQ in the germline V gene. Trimming took off 0 bases at V and 4 bases at J, with 13 bases between the two ends. This chain's CDR3 is CASSLDLQGPTGELFF. The CDR3 region has the DNA TGCGCCAGCAGCTTGGATTTGCAGGGCCCCACCGGGGAGCTGTTTTTT.

The CDR3 bases are TGTGCCAGCAGAGCCAGGAATGAGCGGGGCTACACCTTC. Protein product: CASRARNERGYTF. The chain carries TRBV7-9 and TRBJ1-2; D not certain. There are 13 residues in the CDR3. V lost 6 bases and J 8 bases, leaving 16 bases between the germline ends. The germline CDR1 and CDR2 sequences are SEHNR and FQNEAQ (reference sequence).

The V gene is TRBV21-1, the J gene TRBJ2-7; TRBD1, the table's D call, was not compared with the DNA. TRBV21-1 is a known pseudogene. The CDR3 contains 12 residues. CDR3 bases: TGTGCCAGCAGCAAGGTTAACAGAGAGCAGTACTTC. Translating it yields CASSKVNREQYF.

The chain has TRBV30 and TRBJ1-5; 7 nucleotides line up with TRBD1. Germline V gene data show CDR1 as GTSNPN and CDR2 as SVGIG (reference sequence). The CDR3 is 14 amino acids. V trimming: 2 bases; J trimming: 4 bases; junction bases outside the gene matches: 5. The CDR3, as DNA: TGTGCCTGGAGTCAGGGGGTGAGGAATCAGCCCCAGCATTTT. Translating it yields CAWSQGVRNQPQHF.

V is TRBV6-6 and J is TRBJ2-7; the match to TRBD1 covers 12 bases. Trimming removed 6 bases from V and 3 bases from J; junction bases left unmatched: 6. Germline values: CDR1 MNHNY, CDR2 SVGAGI (reference sequence). The CDR3 is 15 residues long. Here the CDR3 reads CASRPGTGGFYEQYF. The CDR3 nucleotides read TGTGCCAGCAGACCCGGGACAGGGGGCTTCTACGAGCAGTACTTC.

The chain links TRBV27 to TRBJ1-1, with D possibly being TRBD1 (5 bases). CDR3 length equals 13 residues. Germline CDR1 is MNHEY and CDR2 is SMNVEV (reference sequence). V was cut by 6 bases and J by 4 bases, with 12 bases left in between. For the CDR3, the DNA is TGTGCCAGCAGCCGATGGGGGGGCACTGAAGCTTTCTTT. Encoded protein: CASSRWGGTEAFF.

The rearrangement links TRBV29-1 to TRBJ2-3; tentative D call: TRBD2 (6 bases). This CDR3 is 14 amino acids long. In germline, CDR1 is SQVTM, CDR2 ANQGSEA. With 7 bases removed from V and 1 base from J, the gap between germline ends came to 15 bases. DNA for the CDR3: TGCAGCGGAAGAGGCGCGGGGCGCACAGATACGCAGTATTTT. Its translation: CSGRGAGRTDTQYF.

This chain links TRBV3-1 (or the pseudogene TRBV3-2) with TRBJ2-7; 9 bases are shared with TRBD2. Germline assignment: CDR1 LGHDT and CDR2 YNNKEL (reference sequence). The junction had 10 bases not matched to a gene; V was cut back by 0 bases and J by 1 base. This CDR3 comprises 18 residues. In DNA form, the CDR3 reads TGTGCCAGCAGCCAAGATCCCCCAGGAAGCGGGAGGTCCTACGAGCAGTACTTC. Its protein product is CASSQDPPGSGRSYEQYF.

This chain links TRBV7-2 with TRBJ2-7; 9 bases align to TRBD1. The CDR3 is 14 amino acids. Germline V gene data show CDR1 as SGHTA and CDR2 as FQGNSA. The junction had 4 bases not matched to a gene; V was cut back by 4 bases and J by 3 bases. In nucleotides, the CDR3 is TGTGCCAGCAGCTCCGGGACAGGGATCTACGAGCAGTACTTC. Protein sequence: CASSSGTGIYEQYF.

This rearrangement joins TRBV5-6 to TRBJ2-5; 11 positions agree with TRBD2. V was clipped by 4 bases and J by 9 bases; unmatched bases: 5. CDR1 is SGHDT and CDR2 is YYEEEE in the germline V gene. The CDR3 is 13 residues long. The CDR3 sequence is CASSTFSGGAQYF. The CDR3, as DNA: TGTGCCAGCAGCACCTTTAGCGGGGGGGCCCAGTACTTC.

The genes are TRBV3-1 (or the pseudogene TRBV3-2) and TRBJ1-2; 9 bases fit TRBD1. CDR3 length: 17 residues. The germline V gene has CDR1 LGHDT and CDR2 YNNKEL (reference sequence). Germline trimming cut 4 bases from V and 0 bases from J; bases unmatched to any gene: 9. CDR3 DNA: TGTGCCAGCAGCCGGCGAGGGACAGGGATATCTAACTATGGCTACACCTTC. Its translation: CASSRRGTGISNYGYTF.

Notes on this clone: The same CDR3 also results from other DNA sequences found in this sample. The chain uses TRBV7-9 and TRBJ2-5, with D perhaps TRBD2 (5 bases). Germline V lookup: CDR1 SEHNR, CDR2 FQNEAQ (reference sequence). The CDR3 is made up of 14 amino acids. The V and J ends lost 6 bases and 5 bases respectively, with 16 bases between them. The CDR3 here is CASSPSGGGETQYF. The CDR3 DNA is TGTGCCAGCAGTCCCAGCGGCGGTGGGGAGACCCAGTACTTC.

This chain joins TRBV10-3 and TRBJ2-1; 9 positions agree with TRBD2. Per germline, CDR1 ENHRY and CDR2 SYGVKD. The V gene end was trimmed by 0 bases and the J gene end by 8 bases; junction bases not matched to a gene: 11. This CDR3 has 17 residues. CDR3 nucleotides: TGTGCCATCAGTGAGTCGGGAATCCCTAGCGGGATCGATGAGCAGTTCTTC. It is translated as CAISESGIPSGIDEQFF.

This clone has more than one count but fewer than ten. V usage is TRBV5-1 and J usage is TRBJ1-2, with D unresolved. The length of the CDR3 is 15 residues. V lost 4 bases to trimming and J lost 5 bases, with 18 bases between them. CDR1 is SGHRS, CDR2 YFSETQ, per germline. CDR3 sequence reads: CASSIKPGREYGYTF. DNA of the CDR3: TGCGCCAGCAGCATAAAACCGGGCCGGGAGTATGGCTACACCTTC.

The chain joins TRBV7-2 to TRBJ2-5, with a possible D match to TRBD2 (6 bases). CDR1 and CDR2 (germline): SGHTA, FQGNSA. V lost 1 base to trimming and J lost 4 bases, with 22 bases between them. The CDR3 has 18 residues. CDR3 nucleotide sequence: TGTGCCAGCAGCTTAGGTTTATATGGGACTTACCCAGGAGAGACCCAGTACTTC. Protein: CASSLGLYGTYPGETQYF.

V and J are TRBV11-3 and TRBJ2-6; 8 bases are a match to TRBD1. Germline values: CDR1 SGHNT, CDR2 YENEEA. CDR3 length equals 20 residues. Trimming at V came to 4 bases and at J to 0 bases, leaving 14 bases not matched to a gene. The CDR3: CASSSHRTGTPYSGANVLTF. CDR3 sequence (DNA): TGTGCCAGCAGCTCCCACCGGACAGGGACTCCTTACTCTGGGGCCAACGTCCTGACTTTC.

The V and J genes are TRBV7-4 and TRBJ1-6, with a weak D call TRBD1 (6 bases). V dropped 5 bases and J dropped 3 bases, with 14 bases sitting between them. CDR1 is SGHVT, CDR2 SQSDAQ, per germline. The length of the CDR3 is 16 residues. CDR3 loop: CASSVIEGDYNSPLHF. Here the CDR3 DNA reads TGTGCCAGCAGCGTAATCGAGGGGGACTATAATTCACCCCTCCACTTT.

This clone was found once. V usage is TRBV27 and J usage is TRBJ2-1, with 15 bases fitting TRBD2. Germline loops: CDR1 MNHEY, CDR2 SMNVEV (reference sequence). This CDR3 spans 21 amino acids. V was clipped by 3 bases and J by 5 bases; unmatched bases: 17. The CDR3 spells CASSLGASGTSGRKIHNEQFF. The CDR3 coding sequence is TGTGCCAGCAGTTTGGGGGCCTCCGGGACTAGCGGGAGGAAGATACACAATGAGCAGTTCTTC.

This sequence joins TRBV6-6 and TRBJ1-2; D remains unclear. Per germline, CDR1 MNHNY and CDR2 SVGAGI (reference sequence). V dropped 8 bases and J dropped 4 bases, with 14 bases sitting between them. This CDR3 has 13 amino acids. The CDR3 reads CASGRESSYGYTF. The CDR3 nucleotides read TGTGCCAGCGGGCGGGAAAGCTCCTATGGCTACACCTTC.

The V call is TRBV7-9, the J call TRBJ2-7, with D possibly TRBD2 on 6 matching bases. Germline V CDR1 and CDR2: SEHNR, FQNEAQ (reference sequence). This CDR3 is built from 16 residues. V was cut by 0 bases and J by 0 bases, with 12 bases left in between. The CDR3 here is CASSLAIGGTSYEQYF. The CDR3 bases are TGTGCCAGCAGCTTAGCGATTGGGGGGACCTCCTACGAGCAGTACTTC.

The V call is TRBV7-9, the J call TRBJ1-2; D gene uncertain. Germline lookup yields CDR1 SEHNR and CDR2 FQNEAQ (reference sequence). Trimming pared 6 bases from V and 0 bases from J, leaving 11 bases between. The CDR3 has 14 residues. The CDR3 protein is CASSALGANYGYTF. The DNA for the CDR3 is TGTGCCAGCAGTGCACTCGGGGCTAACTATGGCTACACCTTC.

Only a few counts were recorded for this clone. V gene TRBV29-1 combines with J gene TRBJ2-7; TRBD1 matches 9 bases. In germline, CDR1 is SQVTM, CDR2 ANQGSEA. The ends lost 7 bases at V and 5 bases at J; junction bases unmatched: 18. The CDR3 length is 16 residues. CDR3 protein: CSALQFTGTGRDEQYF. CDR3 nucleotide sequence: TGCAGCGCCCTACAGTTTACCGGGACAGGGAGGGACGAGCAGTACTTC.

This chain uses TRBV4-2 with TRBJ2-7, with 10 bases lining up with TRBD2. The CDR3 consists of 17 residues. Trimming removed 0 bases from V and 9 bases from J; junction bases left unmatched: 14. The germline V gene encodes CDR1 LGHNA and CDR2 YNFKEQ. CDR3 loop: CASSQDPSFTSGNGQYF. The CDR3 nucleotides read TGTGCCAGCAGCCAAGACCCCTCGTTTACTAGCGGGAACGGGCAGTACTTC.

The chain is built from TRBV6-5 and TRBJ1-2; a weak D match, TRBD1 (6 bases). V lost 6 bases and J 8 bases, leaving 19 bases between the germline ends. Germline assignment: CDR1 MNHEY and CDR2 SVGAGI. The CDR3 contains 14 residues. DNA for the CDR3: TGTGCCAGCAGGGACCTATCAGGGGTTCGAGGCTACACCTTC. It translates to CASRDLSGVRGYTF.

This rearrangement joins TRBV19 to TRBJ2-1; tentative D call: TRBD1 (6 bases). Trimming shortened V by 6 bases and J by 4 bases, and 16 bases separated the two germline ends. Per germline, CDR1 LNHDA and CDR2 SQIVND (reference sequence). The CDR3 is 15 residues long. This CDR3 is CASRPRGGSYNEQFF. The DNA of the CDR3 is TGTGCCAGTAGACCCAGGGGTGGTTCTTACAATGAGCAGTTCTTC.